This entry features one T cell receptor (beta chain) sequence. The entry originates in a study of T-cell memory formation after mild COVID-19. Study information: The TCR clusters were mostly specific to one donor.

This CDR3 is 13 amino acids long. V lost 4 bases and J lost 10; bases outside the gene matches: 11. Germline-derived CDR1 and CDR2 are SQVTM and ANQGSEA. TCRdb itself ran the 5' RACE reads through MiXCR, one entry per CDR3 protein. The profile shows hundreds of thousands of distinct CDR3 sequences, 15% to 20% of them singletons. The source material was PBMCs or a T cell subset sorted from them (not recorded which). The sequence derives from a man aged 18-30 years who had mild COVID-19 (a few samples of this study predate the infection). Cell type and time point are not known. V usage is TRBV29-1 and J usage is TRBJ1-1; 8 bases agree with TRBD1. CDR3 nucleotides: TGCAGCGTTGCGGGCTGGGACAGGAGGGGAGCTTTCTTT. Translated: CSVAGWDRRGAFF.